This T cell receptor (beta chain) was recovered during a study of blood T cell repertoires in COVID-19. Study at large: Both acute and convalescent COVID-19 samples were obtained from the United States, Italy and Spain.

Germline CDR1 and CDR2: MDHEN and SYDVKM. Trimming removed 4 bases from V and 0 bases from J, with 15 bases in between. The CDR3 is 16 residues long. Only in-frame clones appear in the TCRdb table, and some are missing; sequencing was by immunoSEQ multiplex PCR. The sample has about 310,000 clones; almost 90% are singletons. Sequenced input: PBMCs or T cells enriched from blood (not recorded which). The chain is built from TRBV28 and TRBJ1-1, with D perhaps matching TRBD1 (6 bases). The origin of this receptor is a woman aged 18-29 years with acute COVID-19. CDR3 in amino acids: CASSSPGVTLNTEAFF. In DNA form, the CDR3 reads TGTGCCAGCAGTTCCCCAGGGGTTACTCTGAACACTGAAGCTTTCTTT.